This T cell receptor (beta chain) was captured in a study of blood T cells in healthy people across ages. Study-wide results and limits: There were more naive CD4+ cells and higher diversity in long-lived donors than in aged donors.

The second PCR ran roughly 7 to 12 cycles with a sample-barcoded 5' primer and J-beta primers. A single record per CDR3 protein comes from TCRdb applying MiXCR to the 5' RACE reads. Among 760,000 or so distinct CDR3 sequences listed, more than 20% were seen once. The CDR3 totals 13 residues. The V end lost 3 bases, the J end lost 3 bases, and 9 bases lay between the germline ends. The germline V gene has CDR1 SEHNR and CDR2 FQNEAQ (reference sequence). This clonotype was counted only a few times. Its target is unknown. The sample was also reused in another study, on T cells of mothers and their children. This second report adds: Once extracted, all RNA went into cDNA synthesis at about 1.5 ug per 15 ul. The M1S primer of the second PCR added sample barcodes and 2-4 random nucleotides. Related mother-child pairs shared marginally more repertoire than unrelated pairs, though not significantly.

The rearrangement uses TRBV7-9 and TRBJ2-7; the D is unclear. The material sequenced was blood. The receptor was isolated from a boy aged 10-17 years in good health. In DNA form, the CDR3 reads TGTGCCAGCAGCTTGGCCTCGCACTACGAGCAGTACTTC. Residues: CASSLASHYEQYF.